This is a list of T cell receptor beta chains from one sample in a study of patients and donors after allogeneic stem cell transplantation. Using its own MiXCR run on the RT-PCR reads, TCRdb lists one record per CDR3 protein. The sample lists approximately 200,000 distinct CDR3 sequences; around two fifths were seen once. The sample comprised blood, either unsorted or a sorted T cell fraction (not recorded which). The receptors were sampled from a human donor who was either an allogeneic HSCT recipient or a stem cell or donor lymphocyte infusion donor (not recorded which). It is not recorded whose cells these are; they may come from a transplant donor. The CDR3 runs from the conserved cysteine through the conserved F or W.

TRBJ1-1 TRBV29-1 CSVGTGGTEAFF
TRBJ1-2 TRBV7-2 CASSLSGTPPAGYTF
TRBJ2-1 TRBV29-1 CSVVATKSDNEQFF
TRBJ2-5 TRBV12-3/TRBV12-4 CASSSLRLAGETQYF
TRBJ1-2 TRBV29-1 CSVPGGLNYGYTF
TRBJ2-2 TRBV6-5 CASSYWGTSDGELFF
TRBJ2-3 TRBV29-1 CSVVPVDTQYF
TRBJ2-1 TRBV7-9 CASSLVRGRGNEQFF
TRBJ1-2 TRBV20-1 CSAREEREDYGYTF
TRBJ2-3 TRBV4-2 CASHVAGGDTQYF
TRBJ1-4 TRBV7-2 CASSLLPTEGEKLFF
TRBJ1-3 TRBV6-5 CASSSGAGGGNTIYF
TRBJ2-1 TRBV9 CASSAHTYNEQFF
TRBJ1-1 TRBV12-3/TRBV12-4 CAGRGVNTEAFF
TRBJ1-5 TRBV12-3/TRBV12-4 CASSPQDSNQPQHF
TRBJ2-3 TRBV5-1 CASSLLVEDTQYF
TRBJ1-1 TRBV5-1 CASSLLPRDRLMNTEAFF
TRBJ1-2 TRBV29-1 CSVEGQYYGYTF
TRBJ1-3 TRBV4-3 CASSQVTGSSGNTIYF
TRBJ1-1 TRBV24-1 CATSDRDRTEAFF
TRBJ1-2 TRBV7-2 CASSLTDSYGYTF
TRBJ2-4 TRBV28 CASSFPGTKNIQYF
TRBJ2-1 TRBV12-3/TRBV12-4 CASSSGLVYNEQFF
TRBJ2-1 TRBV12-3/TRBV12-4 CASSLIAREQFF
TRBJ1-2 TRBV12-3/TRBV12-4 CASSPGQANYGYTF
TRBJ2-5 TRBV9 CASSVDGEQETQYF
TRBJ2-3 TRBV24-1 CATSDLNRDTQYF
TRBJ2-5 TRBV11-2 CASSLADRARGQETQYF
TRBJ1-1 TRBV4-3 CASSQDSGSEAFF